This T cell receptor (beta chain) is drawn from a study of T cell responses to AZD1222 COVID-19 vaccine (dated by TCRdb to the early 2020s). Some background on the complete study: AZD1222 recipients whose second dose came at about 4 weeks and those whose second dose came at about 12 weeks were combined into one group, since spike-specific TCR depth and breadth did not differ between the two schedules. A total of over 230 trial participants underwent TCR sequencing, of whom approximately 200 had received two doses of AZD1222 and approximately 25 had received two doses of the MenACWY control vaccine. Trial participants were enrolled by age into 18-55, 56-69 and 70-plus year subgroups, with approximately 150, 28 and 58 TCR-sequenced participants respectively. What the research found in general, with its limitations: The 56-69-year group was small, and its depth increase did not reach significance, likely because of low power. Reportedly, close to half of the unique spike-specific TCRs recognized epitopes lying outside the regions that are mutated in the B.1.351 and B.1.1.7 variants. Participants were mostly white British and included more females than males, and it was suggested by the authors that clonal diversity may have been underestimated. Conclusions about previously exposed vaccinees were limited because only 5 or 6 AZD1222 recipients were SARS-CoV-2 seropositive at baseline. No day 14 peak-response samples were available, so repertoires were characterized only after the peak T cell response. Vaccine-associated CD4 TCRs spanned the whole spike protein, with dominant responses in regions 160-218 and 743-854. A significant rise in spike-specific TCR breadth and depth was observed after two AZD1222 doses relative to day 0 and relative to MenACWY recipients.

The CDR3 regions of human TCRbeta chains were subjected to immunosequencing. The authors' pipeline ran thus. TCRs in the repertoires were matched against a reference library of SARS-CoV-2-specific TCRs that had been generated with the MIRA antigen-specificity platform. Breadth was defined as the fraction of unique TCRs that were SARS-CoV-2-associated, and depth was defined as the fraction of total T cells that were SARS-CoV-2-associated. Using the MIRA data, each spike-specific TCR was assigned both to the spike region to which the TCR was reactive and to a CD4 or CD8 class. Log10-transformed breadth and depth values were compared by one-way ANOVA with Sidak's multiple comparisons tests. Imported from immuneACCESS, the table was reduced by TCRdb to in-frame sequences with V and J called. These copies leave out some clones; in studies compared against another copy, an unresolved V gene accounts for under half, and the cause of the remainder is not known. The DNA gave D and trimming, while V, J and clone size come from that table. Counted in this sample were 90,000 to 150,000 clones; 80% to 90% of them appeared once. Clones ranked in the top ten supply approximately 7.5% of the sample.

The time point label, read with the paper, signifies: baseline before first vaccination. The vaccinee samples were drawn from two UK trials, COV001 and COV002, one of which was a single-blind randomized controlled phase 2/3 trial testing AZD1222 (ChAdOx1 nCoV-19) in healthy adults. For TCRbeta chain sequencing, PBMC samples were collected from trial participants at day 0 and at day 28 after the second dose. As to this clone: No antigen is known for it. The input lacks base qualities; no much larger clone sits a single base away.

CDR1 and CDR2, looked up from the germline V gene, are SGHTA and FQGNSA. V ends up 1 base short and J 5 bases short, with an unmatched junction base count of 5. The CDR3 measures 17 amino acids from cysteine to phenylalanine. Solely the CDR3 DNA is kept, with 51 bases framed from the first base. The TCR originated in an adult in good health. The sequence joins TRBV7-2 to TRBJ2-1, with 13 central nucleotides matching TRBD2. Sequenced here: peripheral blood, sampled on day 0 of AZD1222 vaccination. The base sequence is TGTGCCAGCAGCTTAGAACCCGGGACTAGCGGGGACAATGAGCAGTTCTTC. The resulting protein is CASSLEPGTSGDNEQFF.